The 23 T cell receptor beta chains listed next were all sequenced from one sample in a study of blood T cell repertoires in COVID-19. Clones were read by immunoSEQ multiplex PCR, and TCRdb kept only the in-frame ones, dropping some. The sample yields 350,000 to 450,000 clones, more than 85% seen once. The sample comprised PBMCs or T cells enriched from blood (not recorded which). Receptors originate from a woman in her 40s who had been exposed to COVID-19.

CDR3 region: CASSGGQVNQPQHF. The CDR3 DNA sequence: TGTGCCAGCAGTGGGGGACAGGTCAATCAGCCCCAGCATTTT. The J gene is TRBJ1-5, the V gene TRBV25-1, with 8 bases fitting TRBD1. J lost 3 bases, V lost 4 bases, and 2 bases had no gene match. CDR1 is MGHDK, CDR2 SYGVNS, per germline. CDR3 length equals 14 residues.

The count of this clone is one. The V and J genes are TRBV12-5 and TRBJ2-2, with 9 bases matching TRBD2. Losses at the gene ends were 1 base for V and 4 bases for J; bases not matched to a gene: 4. The CDR3 spans 16 residues. Per germline, CDR1 LGHNT and CDR2 FRNRAP. The chain's CDR3 is CASGLGLAGTTGELFF. In DNA form, the CDR3 reads TGTGCTAGTGGTTTGGGGCTAGCGGGGACCACCGGGGAGCTGTTTTTT.

V usage is TRBV6-5 and J usage is TRBJ1-2; 8 positions agree with TRBD1. Trimming took 2 bases from V and 4 from J; bases not matched to a gene: 9. Germline CDR1 is MNHEY and CDR2 is SVGAGI. The CDR3 is 16 amino acids. The CDR3 nucleotides are TGTGCCAGCAGTTACCCATCAGGGGGCAGTGGCTATGGCTACACCTTC. It translates to CASSYPSGGSGYGYTF.

This sequence joins TRBV18 and TRBJ2-1; 7 nucleotides agree with TRBD2. This CDR3 has 18 residues. Germline values: CDR1 KGHSH, CDR2 LQKENI. The trim removed 3 bases at V and 5 bases at J, leaving 16 bases unmatched. As DNA, the CDR3 is TGTGCCAGCTCACCTCGGGAGGCGGAGCGGCGTTTTAACAATGAGCAGTTCTTC. Protein sequence: CASSPREAERRFNNEQFF.

The count of this clone is one. The CDR3 region is CASREGEVPNYGYTF. CDR3 DNA: TGCGCCAGCAGAGAAGGGGAAGTACCGAACTATGGCTACACCTTC. V and J are TRBV5-1 and TRBJ1-2; the D gene is possibly TRBD1 (5 bases). V lost 5 bases, J lost 2 bases, and 16 bases lay in between. Germline values: CDR1 SGHRS, CDR2 YFSETQ. The CDR3 spans 15 residues.

The chain recombines TRBV27 with TRBJ1-2; no clear D. In germline, CDR1 is MNHEY, CDR2 SMNVEV (reference sequence). The V end was cut by 4 bases, the J end by 4 bases, with 7 bases between. The CDR3 loop spans 12 amino acids. The chain's CDR3 is CASSSLSYGYTF. As DNA, the CDR3 is TGTGCCAGCAGTTCCCTTAGCTATGGCTACACCTTC.

This chain uses TRBV14 with TRBJ1-4; 8 bases agree with TRBD1. V lost 4 bases to trimming and J lost 0 bases; unmatched junction nucleotides: 4. Germline assignment: CDR1 SGHDN and CDR2 FVKESK. The CDR3 runs 16 residues. As DNA, the CDR3 is TGTGCCAGCAGCCTACAGACAGGGGCAACTAATGAAAAACTGTTTTTT. Encoded protein: CASSLQTGATNEKLFF.

This rearrangement joins TRBV30 to TRBJ1-2; D unclear. The CDR3 has 13 residues. V dropped 4 bases and J dropped 4 bases, with 13 bases sitting between them. Germline V gene sequence: CDR1 GTSNPN, CDR2 SVGIG (reference sequence). The CDR3 nucleotides read TGTGCCTGGAATTCCCTCGCGGGCTATGGCTACACCTTC. Translation gives CAWNSLAGYGYTF.

V gene TRBV5-1 combines with J gene TRBJ1-2; 8 nucleotides agree with TRBD1. Trimming took 0 bases from V and 8 from J; bases not matched to a gene: 9. This CDR3 contains 15 residues. Germline loops: CDR1 SGHRS, CDR2 YFSETQ. The CDR3 is CASSLGGWTGKGYTF. CDR3 bases: TGCGCCAGCAGCTTGGGCGGGTGGACAGGGAAAGGCTACACCTTC.

V usage is TRBV9 and J usage is TRBJ2-5; TRBD1 is a possible D gene (7 bases). The length of the CDR3 is 17 residues. V was clipped by 0 bases and J by 7 bases, with 22 bases between them. In germline, CDR1 is SGDLS, CDR2 YYNGEE. The CDR3 bases are TGTGCCAGCAGCGTAGCGGGGGACAGAGTAACCGGAGGGACCCAGTACTTC. It is translated as CASSVAGDRVTGGTQYF.

The V and J genes are TRBV9 and TRBJ1-2, with 7 nucleotides matching TRBD1. The CDR3 has 13 residues. In germline, CDR1 is SGDLS, CDR2 YYNGEE. J was trimmed by 6 bases and V by 3 bases; bases with no gene match: 5. The CDR3 sequence is CASSGQGWDGYTF. CDR3 in DNA: TGTGCCAGCAGCGGACAGGGTTGGGATGGCTACACCTTC.

The chain links TRBV5-1 to TRBJ1-1, with unresolved D. The CDR3 length is 15 residues. Germline V lookup: CDR1 SGHRS, CDR2 YFSETQ. V was clipped by 2 bases and J by 5 bases, with 16 bases between them. Written as DNA, the CDR3 is TGCGCCAGCAGCTTTTCACGTGTCCCGGGGACTGAAGCTTTCTTT. Translated, it gives CASSFSRVPGTEAFF.

V gene TRBV30 combines with J gene TRBJ2-1; 11 nucleotides align to TRBD2. J gave up 9 bases and V 3 bases, and 13 bases lay outside the gene matches. CDR3 size: 16 residues. CDR1 is GTSNPN and CDR2 is SVGIG in the germline V gene (reference sequence). The DNA of the CDR3 is TGTGCCTGGAGAGCCCCGTCTAGCGGGAGGCCACTTGAGCAGTTCTTC. This codes for CAWRAPSSGRPLEQFF.

This sequence joins TRBV14 and TRBJ1-6; D is unclear. V lost 4 bases, J lost 19 bases, and 20 bases lay in between. The CDR3 is made up of 13 amino acids. CDR1 SGHDN and CDR2 FVKESK come from the germline V gene. DNA for the CDR3: TGTGCCAGCAGCCCCTTATCGGGAAGTCCCTTACACTTT. It specifies CASSPLSGSPLHF.

V usage is TRBV14 and J usage is TRBJ1-1; 7 positions agree with TRBD1. Losses at the gene ends were 4 bases for V and 5 bases for J; bases not matched to a gene: 7. The CDR3 extends over 14 amino acids. Germline CDR1 is SGHDN and CDR2 is FVKESK. The CDR3 nucleotides read TGTGCCAGCAGCCGGGAGACAGGGAAGACTGAAGCTTTCTTT. This encodes CASSRETGKTEAFF.

This clone appeared a few times. The rearrangement links TRBV10-1 to TRBJ2-3, with 8 bases lining up with TRBD2. V was clipped by 2 bases and J by 2 bases; unmatched bases: 12. The CDR3 consists of 18 residues. CDR1 and CDR2 from the germline V gene are WNHNN and SYGVQD (reference sequence). The CDR3 DNA follows: TGCGCCAGCAGTGAGGGTCGTGTTAGCGGGGTTTTCACAGATACGCAGTATTTT. Residues: CASSEGRVSGVFTDTQYF.

The V and J genes are TRBV3-1 (or the pseudogene TRBV3-2) and TRBJ1-1; tentatively, D is TRBD1 (6 bases). V lost 4 bases to trimming and J lost 1 base, with 7 bases between them. Germline assignment: CDR1 LGHDT and CDR2 YNNKEL (reference sequence). The CDR3 extends over 13 amino acids. This chain's CDR3 is CASSRTANTEAFF. The CDR3 DNA follows: TGTGCCAGCAGCCGGACAGCGAACACTGAAGCTTTCTTT.

This sequence joins TRBV6-5 and TRBJ2-1; D is ambiguous. The CDR3 covers 13 residues. Germline V lookup: CDR1 MNHEY, CDR2 SVGAGI. The V end lost 0 bases, the J end lost 15 bases, and 15 bases lay between the germline ends. This CDR3 is CASSYSIATPMFF. Here the CDR3 DNA reads TGTGCCAGCAGTTACTCGATTGCCACACCAATGTTCTTC.

The V and J genes are TRBV10-3 and TRBJ2-7; D call uncertain. V was trimmed by 3 bases and J by 0 bases, leaving 6 bases between them. The CDR3 consists of 13 residues. Per the germline V gene, CDR1 is ENHRY and CDR2 is SYGVKD. CDR3 sequence reads: CAISETASYEQYF. The CDR3 bases are TGTGCCATCAGTGAAACAGCCTCCTACGAGCAGTACTTC.

This rearrangement joins TRBV27 to TRBJ1-2, with D hard to call. V lost 3 bases and J 4 bases, leaving 15 bases between the germline ends. This CDR3 region has 15 residues. Germline V gene lookup returns CDR1 MNHEY and CDR2 SMNVEV (reference sequence). CDR3 sequence (DNA): TGTGCCAGCAGTTTCTTCCCAGGTTACTCCTATGGCTACACCTTC. Its protein product is CASSFFPGYSYGYTF.

The genes are TRBV6-5 and TRBJ2-1; 7 bases map to TRBD2. There are 13 residues in the CDR3. V lost 7 bases, J lost 6 bases, and 6 bases stayed unmatched. In germline, CDR1 is MNHEY, CDR2 SVGAGI. The CDR3 DNA reads TGTGCCAGCACCGGACTAGGTATCAATGAGCAGTTCTTC. As protein: CASTGLGINEQFF.

The chain employs TRBV18 and TRBJ1-4, with TRBD1 as a possible D gene (5 bases). V gave up 2 bases and J gave up 8 bases, with 18 bases separating them. This CDR3 comprises 16 residues. Germline-derived CDR1 and CDR2 are KGHSH and LQKENI. CDR3 in amino acids: CASSPARGLGPEKLFF. DNA of the CDR3: TGTGCCAGCTCACCAGCTCGGGGACTAGGACCGGAAAAACTGTTTTTT.

The chain recombines TRBV11-2 with TRBJ1-1; TRBD1 is a possible D gene (5 bases). The CDR3 runs to 16 residues. Trimming removed 7 bases at V and 0 bases at J, with 18 bases between. Germline CDR1 SGHAT, CDR2 FQNNGV. CDR3 protein: CASIRTRLRMNTEAFF. The CDR3, as DNA: TGTGCCAGCATCCGGACACGACTTAGGATGAACACTGAAGCTTTCTTT.